Listed here are 11 T cell receptor delta chains from one sample, sequenced in a study of γδ T cells in repeated Plasmodium falciparum infection. TCRdb made new clone calls on the multiplex PCR reads using CATT. The sample contains approximately 93,000 delta-chain clones, 0.85% to 1% of which appear only once. Vgamma9/Vdelta2+ and Vdelta2-negative gammadelta T cells were flow-sorted from PBMC for bulk sequencing. Source material: gamma-delta T cells from blood. The source is a pool of human donors (malaria-infected and uninfected, not separated).

A remark on this clone: TCRdb attributes to this sequence the protein of a much larger clone, which differs from the DNA translation at residue 3; a read error is likely, and the protein displayed is translated from the DNA. The rearrangement joins TRDV2 to TRDJ1, with TRDD3 identical over 8 bases. TCRdb carries no J gene annotation; the J gene was assigned here by matching the DNA with germline. Germline V gene sequence: CDR1 GEAIGNYY, CDR2 EKD. CDR3 size: 15 residues. CDR3 sequence reads: CARDALLGDTDKLIF. CDR3 coding DNA: TGTGCCCGTGACGCGTTACTGGGGGACACCGATAAACTCATCTTT.

About this clone itself: The protein TCRdb gives is from a much larger clone and does not agree with this DNA's translation at residue 16, likely a read error; the protein shown here comes from the DNA. This chain links TRDV2 with TRDJ1; 7 bases map to TRDD3. TCRdb is silent on the J gene; assignment here came from matching the DNA to germline. The J segment lost 3 bases and the V segment lost 0 bases, leaving 24 bases of the junction unmatched. The germline V gene has CDR1 GEAIGNYY and CDR2 EKD. The CDR3 has 21 amino acids. CDR3 coding DNA: TGTGCCTGTGACACCAAGGCACTGGGGATCGGGCTGGACCCGTACGCCGATAAACTCATCTTT. Translated, it gives CACDTKALGIGLDPYADKLIF.

Comments on this clone: The TCRdb record carries a much larger clone's protein, which differs from this DNA's translation at residue 10; a read error is the likely cause, and the protein listed here is the DNA translation. This chain connects TRDV2 to TRDJ3; D is perhaps TRDD3 (6 bases). TCRdb supplies no J gene; here it was assigned by aligning the nucleotide sequence to germline. The CDR3 contains 16 residues. Germline V gene lookup returns CDR1 GEAIGNYY and CDR2 EKD. CDR3 protein: CACDPPNAWGTRQMFF. The CDR3 bases are TGTGCCTGTGACCCCCCCAACGCCTGGGGCACCCGACAGATGTTTTTC.

Regarding this clone: This DNA's translation and the protein TCRdb lists, from a much larger clone, do not match at residue 7, likely due to a read error; the protein shown is translated from the DNA. The chain links TRDV2 to TRDJ1, with D unresolved. No J gene is reported in TCRdb; it was inferred here by comparing the DNA with germline. The CDR3 has 15 residues. CDR1 is GEAIGNYY and CDR2 is EKD in the germline V gene. Trimming removed 1 base from V and 7 bases from J, with 18 bases in between. The CDR3 is CACDTKEDPGGKLIF. CDR3 coding DNA: TGTGCCTGTGACACGAAGGAGGATCCTGGCGGTAAACTCATCTTT.

Concerning this clone itself: TCRdb pairs this DNA with a much larger clone's protein that differs at residue 20, likely a read error; the protein shown was translated from the DNA. This chain connects TRDV1 to TRDJ1, with 8 bases lining up with TRDD3. The CDR3 runs to 22 residues. The germline V gene has CDR1 TSWWSYY and CDR2 QGS. CDR3 nucleotide sequence: TGTGCTCTTGGGGAACTAAGACTGACCTTCTGGGGGAAAACTAGCTACACCGATAAACCCATCTTT. As protein: CALGELRLTFWGKTSYTDKPIF.

This clone was seen only a few times. TCRdb records a much larger clone's protein for this DNA, with a difference at residue 14 that likely arises from a read error; the protein given is the translation of the DNA. The J gene is TRDJ1, the V gene TRDV2, with 12 bases aligning to TRDD3. TCRdb offers no J gene call, so here the DNA was matched to germline to obtain one. Germline V gene lookup returns CDR1 GEAIGNYY and CDR2 EKD. This CDR3 contains 18 residues. The CDR3 nucleotides read TGTGCCTGTGACAAAATTTCCTGGGGGATACGTGTCACCGGTAAACTCATCTTT. Protein: CACDKISWGIRVTGKLIF.

This clone was counted only a few times. This is likely an artifact of a read error, given a far larger clone one base away. Other DNA sequences of this sample code for an identical CDR3. The chain links TRDV1 to TRDJ1, with D hard to call. TCRdb gives no J gene; it was assigned here by matching the DNA to germline. CDR1 and CDR2 (germline): TSWWSYY, QGS. The CDR3 runs to 14 residues. V lost 1 base, J lost 8 bases, and 14 bases lay in between. The CDR3 nucleotides are TGTGCTCTTGGGGAACCGGATCCCTTGCTGAAACTCATCTTT. As protein: CALGEPDPLLKLIF.

This clone was seen repeatedly, ten times or more. TCRdb assigns this DNA the protein of a much larger clone, which departs from its translation at residue 12; this likely reflects a read error, and the protein shown comes from translating the DNA. The chain has TRDV1 and TRDJ1; 8 nucleotides match TRDD3. TCRdb offers no J gene call, so here the DNA was matched to germline to obtain one. The ends lost 2 bases at V and 0 bases at J; junction bases unmatched: 32. The CDR3 extends over 25 amino acids. The germline CDR1 and CDR2 sequences are TSWWSYY and QGS. CDR3 sequence reads: CALGEAPPPASHPYWGLEYTDKLIF. The CDR3 DNA follows: TGTGCTCTTGGGGAAGCGCCACCCCCGGCTTCCCACCCTTACTGGGGGCTGGAGTACACCGATAAACTCATCTTT.

There are a few counts of this clone. The amino acid sequence in TCRdb belongs to a much larger clone and departs from this DNA's translation at residue 17, likely a sequencing read error; the sequence shown is translated from the DNA. The chain joins TRDV1 to TRDJ1, with 12 bases fitting TRDD3. The J gene is absent in TCRdb and was assigned here via DNA matching to germline. CDR3 length: 26 residues. Trimming took 2 bases from V and 0 from J; bases not matched to a gene: 31. Germline CDR1 reads TSWWSYY; CDR2 reads QGS. CDR3 DNA sequence: TGTGCTCTTGGGGAAGTTAGCCCGGGCCAATTCCTGCTGGGGGATACGCCGCCCCAGTACACCGATAAACTCATCTTT. As protein: CALGEVSPGQFLLGDTPPQYTDKLIF.

With regard to this clone: TCRdb has a much larger clone's protein, which differs at residue 12 from the translation of this DNA, likely because of a read error; what is shown is the protein translated from the DNA. The rearrangement links TRDV1 to TRDJ1; tentative D call: TRDD2 (6 bases). The J gene was missing in TCRdb and was found by matching the end of the DNA to germline. The CDR3 spans 16 residues. V lost 2 bases to trimming and J lost 7 bases, with 20 bases between them. Looked up from germline, CDR1 is TSWWSYY and CDR2 is QGS. In DNA form, the CDR3 reads TGTGCTCTTGGGGAAACCCTTCCCTCACGGAACGGTAAACTCATCTTT. Residues: CALGETLPSRNGKLIF.

The table lists this clone with a few counts. This sequence is one base from a far larger clone and is likely a read error. This specimen includes other DNA sequences encoding the same CDR3. The chain recombines TRDV1 with TRDJ1; a possible D gene is TRDD2 (6 bases). The J gene is absent in TCRdb and was assigned here via DNA matching to germline. This CDR3 is 20 amino acids long. CDR1 and CDR2 from the germline V gene are TSWWSYY and QGS. For the CDR3, the DNA is TGTGCTCTCGGGGAATCCTACGCCCCCTTCGGACTGCTGTACACCGATAAACTCATCTTT. Its translation: CALGESYAPFGLLYTDKLIF.